This entry lists 24 T cell receptor beta chains sequenced from one sample in a study of circulating and synovial CD4+ cells in juvenile arthritis. Sequencing was performed with immunoSEQ multiplex PCR; in TCRdb, only in-frame clones are kept and a portion is missing. The table lists 32,000 or so clones, about 95% of them singletons. The sample was CD4+ T cells from blood. All receptors come from a human donor with juvenile idiopathic arthritis.

The chain employs TRBV6-5 and TRBJ1-2; a weak D match, TRBD1 (6 bases). The CDR3 is 15 amino acids. CDR1 is MNHEY and CDR2 is SVGAGI in the germline V gene. Trimming shortened V by 0 bases and J by 4 bases, and 12 bases separated the two germline ends. CDR3 nucleotides: TGTGCCAGCAGTTACTCCCAGACAGGTTTCTATGGCTACACCTTC. Its protein is CASSYSQTGFYGYTF.

The genes are TRBV6-1 and TRBJ2-1; TRBD2 agrees at 9 bases. CDR1 and CDR2 (germline): MNHNS, SASEGT. V lost 6 bases to trimming and J lost 8 bases; unmatched junction nucleotides: 11. The CDR3 consists of 15 residues. The CDR3 loop reads CASSEHGGRADEQFF. For the CDR3, the DNA is TGTGCCAGCAGCGAGCACGGCGGGAGGGCCGATGAGCAGTTCTTC.

The J gene is TRBJ1-4, the V gene TRBV6-1; perhaps TRBD1 as D (5 bases). V was clipped by 4 bases and J by 3 bases, with 12 bases between them. CDR3 length: 15 amino acids. The germline V gene encodes CDR1 MNHNS and CDR2 SASEGT. The CDR3 region is CASSGSGASNEKLFF. The CDR3 DNA is TGTGCCAGCAGTGGTAGCGGGGCATCTAATGAAAAACTGTTTTTT.

The V gene is TRBV19, the J gene TRBJ2-3; TRBD2 matches 7 bases. Germline V lookup: CDR1 LNHDA, CDR2 SQIVND (reference sequence). This CDR3 is 15 amino acids long. The V and J ends lost 5 bases and 8 bases, in that order; junction bases with no gene match: 13. The CDR3 coding sequence is TGTGCCAGTAGTGTCCGGGCGGGAGAACTGAGTACGCAGTATTTT. Residues: CASSVRAGELSTQYF.

The chain has TRBV7-2 and TRBJ2-3; 13 nucleotides align to TRBD2. The V segment lost 4 bases and the J segment 6 bases; nucleotides outside the gene matches: 7. Germline loops: CDR1 SGHTA, CDR2 FQGNSA. This CDR3 has 16 amino acids. CDR3 coding DNA: TGTGCCAGCAGCTCGCTCCCGACTAGCGGGGGGGATACGCAGTATTTT. Its protein is CASSSLPTSGGDTQYF.

The CDR3 sequence is CASSQEAGRWDEQFF. The CDR3 DNA sequence: TGCGCCAGCAGCCAAGAGGCGGGGCGCTGGGATGAGCAGTTCTTC. The chain recombines TRBV4-3 with TRBJ2-1, with D possibly TRBD2 on 6 matching bases. The germline V gene encodes CDR1 LGHNA and CDR2 YSLEER. V lost 0 bases to trimming and J lost 8 bases, with 14 bases between them. The CDR3 covers 15 residues.

The chain carries TRBV5-1 and TRBJ2-5; 12 bases align to TRBD2. Germline-derived CDR1 and CDR2 are SGHRS and YFSETQ. The CDR3 is 16 amino acids. The ends lost 0 bases at V and 5 bases at J; junction bases unmatched: 5. This CDR3 reads CASSLGLAGAGETQYF. CDR3 nucleotides: TGCGCCAGCAGCTTGGGACTAGCGGGAGCAGGGGAGACCCAGTACTTC.

This clone appeared a single time. The rearrangement links TRBV9 to TRBJ2-4; D remains unclear. V was shortened by 2 bases and J by 9 bases, with 15 bases between the two germline ends. This CDR3 is built from 14 residues. Germline loops: CDR1 SGDLS, CDR2 YYNGEE. CDR3 in DNA: TGTGCCAGCAGCGTTAGACCAGGTGATCCCATTCAGTACTTC. Protein product: CASSVRPGDPIQYF.

The V gene is TRBV4-2, the J gene TRBJ1-5, with TRBD1 matching 7 bases. After removal of 2 bases from V and 5 bases from J, the junction contained 6 bases not matched to a gene. This CDR3 is built from 15 residues. In germline, CDR1 is LGHNA, CDR2 YNFKEQ. The CDR3 bases are TGTGCCAGCAGCCAACAAACAGGGGACCATCAGCCCCAGCATTTT. This translates into CASSQQTGDHQPQHF.

The chain is built from TRBV9 and TRBJ1-1; 7 bases are a match to TRBD1. In germline, CDR1 is SGDLS, CDR2 YYNGEE. There are 15 residues in the CDR3. Trimming removed 0 bases from V and 8 bases from J; junction bases left unmatched: 10. CDR3 coding DNA: TGTGCCAGCAGCGTAGGAGGGGGCGAAGGTAGCGAAGCTTTCTTT. Its translation is CASSVGGGEGSEAFF.

This clone was found once. The gene calls are TRBV7-2 and TRBJ1-5; TRBD1 agrees at 7 bases. CDR1 is SGHTA, CDR2 FQGNSA, per germline. This CDR3 spans 14 amino acids. V was pared by 6 bases and J by 8 bases, with 10 bases of the junction left unmatched. The CDR3 reads CASSRQGVKEPQHF. CDR3 bases: TGTGCCAGCAGTCGACAGGGCGTGAAAGAGCCCCAGCATTTT.

The genes are TRBV18 and TRBJ1-5; 8 positions match TRBD1. CDR1 is KGHSH and CDR2 is LQKENI in the germline V gene. This CDR3 is built from 17 residues. The junction had 6 bases not matched to a gene; V was cut back by 2 bases and J by 0 bases. The DNA for the CDR3 is TGTGCCAGCTCACCAACAGGGGGAAAGGGTAGCAATCAGCCCCAGCATTTT. This sequence encodes CASSPTGGKGSNQPQHF. Filled out from reference TRBV18 and TRBJ1-5, the complete variable domain reads NAGVMQNPRHLVRRRGQEARLRCSPMKGHSHVYWYRQLPEEGLKFMVYLQKENIIDESGMPKERFSAEFPKEGPSILRIQQVVRGDSAAYFCASSPTGGKGSNQPQHFGDGTRLSIL.

The V gene is TRBV10-2, the J gene TRBJ2-3, with 12 bases lining up with TRBD2. CDR1 WSHSY and CDR2 SAAADI come from the germline V gene. The CDR3 has 16 amino acids. V gave up 6 bases and J gave up 6 bases; unmatched junction bases: 10. The DNA of the CDR3 is TGCGCCAGCAGCCTCACTAGCGGGGGGTCCCGTGATACGCAGTATTTT. Residues: CASSLTSGGSRDTQYF.

The chain employs TRBV6-8 and TRBJ2-3; 14 bases agree with TRBD2. The CDR3 consists of 15 residues. The germline CDR1 and CDR2 sequences are MNHGY and SAAAGT. V trimming: 7 bases; J trimming: 6 bases; junction bases outside the gene matches: 6. The CDR3 nucleotides read TGTGCCAGCAACGGGACTAGCGGGGGTTCCGATACGCAGTATTTT. Its translation: CASNGTSGGSDTQYF.

This clone was counted a single time. This chain uses TRBV5-4 with TRBJ2-3; no firm D call. CDR1 is SGHNT, CDR2 YYREEE, per germline (reference sequence). Trimming removed 4 bases at V and 0 bases at J, with 6 bases between. The CDR3 length is 13 residues. CDR3 residues: CASSTTSTDTQYF. CDR3 nucleotide sequence: TGTGCCAGCAGCACCACTAGCACAGATACGCAGTATTTT. Full variable domain (missing parts from reference TRBV5-4 and TRBJ2-3): ETGVTQSPTHLIKTRGQQVTLRCSSQSGHNTVSWYQQALGQGPQFIFQYYREEENGRGNFPPRFSGLQFPNYSSELNVNALELDDSALYLCASSTTSTDTQYFGPGTRLTVL.

V and J are TRBV2 and TRBJ1-5; 7 positions agree with TRBD1. CDR3 size: 15 residues. V lost 8 bases, J lost 2 bases, and 9 bases stayed unmatched. From germline, CDR1 is SNHLY and CDR2 FYNNEI. The chain's CDR3 is CASGTEGFGNQPQHF. Here the CDR3 DNA reads TGTGCCAGCGGGACAGAAGGGTTTGGCAATCAGCCCCAGCATTTT. The complete variable domain, with remaining parts taken from reference TRBV2 and TRBJ1-5, reads EPEVTQTPSHQVTQMGQEVILRCVPISNHLYFYWYRQILGQKVEFLVSFYNNEISEKSEIFDDQFSVERPDGSNFTLKIRSTKLEDSAMYFCASGTEGFGNQPQHFGDGTRLSIL.

J is TRBJ1-3 and V is TRBV9, with 7 bases matching TRBD1. CDR1 is SGDLS and CDR2 is YYNGEE in the germline V gene. Trimming at V came to 2 bases and at J to 3 bases, leaving 5 bases not matched to a gene. This CDR3 contains 15 residues. CDR3 DNA: TGTGCCAGCAGCGTGGAGGGGGCTCTTGGAAACACCATATATTTT. Its translation is CASSVEGALGNTIYF.

The chain joins TRBV10-1 to TRBJ1-1, with 8 nucleotides matching TRBD1. Looked up from germline, CDR1 is WNHNN and CDR2 is SYGVQD (reference sequence). J lost 5 bases, V lost 8 bases, and 7 bases had no gene match. The CDR3 has 13 amino acids. The CDR3 loop is CASGTRGLTEAFF. CDR3 nucleotides: TGCGCCAGCGGAACCAGGGGGCTTACTGAAGCTTTCTTT.

This chain connects TRBV6-5 to TRBJ2-7; TRBD1 aligns across 7 bases. Trimming at V came to 5 bases and at J to 1 base, leaving 8 bases not matched to a gene. Germline V gives CDR1 MNHEY, CDR2 SVGAGI. CDR3 size: 15 residues. The CDR3 loop reads CASSTRQGGSYEQYF. For the CDR3, the DNA is TGTGCCAGCAGTACTCGACAGGGCGGGTCCTACGAGCAGTACTTC.

Comments on this clone: Mismatch with germline at one junction end may stem from a read error. Other DNA sequences from this sample encode an identical CDR3 as well. V usage is TRBV4-3 and J usage is TRBJ1-6, with D perhaps matching TRBD1 (5 bases). Germline CDR1 LGHNA, CDR2 YSLEER. The CDR3 sequence is 15 residues long. CDR3 nucleotides: TGCGCCAGCAGCCAAGGTACAGGAATCAATTCCCCCCTCCACTTT. Encoded protein: CASSQGTGINSPLHF.

CDR3 amino acids: CASSPAQETQYF. For the CDR3, the DNA is TGTGCCAGCTCACCGGCCCAAGAGACCCAGTACTTC. This chain joins TRBV18 and TRBJ2-5; no clear D. Germline CDR1 and CDR2: KGHSH and LQKENI. Trimming left V 3 bases short and J 1 base short, with 3 bases between. The CDR3 loop spans 12 amino acids.

The CDR3 loop reads CASSPIPGLAGVAHEQYF. DNA for the CDR3: TGTGCCAGCAGCCCAATACCCGGACTAGCGGGAGTTGCCCACGAGCAGTACTTC. The genes are TRBV28 and TRBJ2-7; 13 nucleotides align to TRBD2. Losses at the gene ends were 6 bases for V and 5 bases for J; bases not matched to a gene: 16. Germline V gene sequence: CDR1 MDHEN, CDR2 SYDVKM. CDR3 length equals 18 residues.

The V and J genes are TRBV7-6 and TRBJ2-4; 12 bases line up with TRBD2. The germline gives CDR1 SGHVS, CDR2 FNYEAQ. This CDR3 is 18 amino acids long. The J segment lost 7 bases and the V segment lost 5 bases, leaving 15 bases of the junction unmatched. DNA for the CDR3: TGTGCCAGCAGCCCCCTCCTAGCGGGAGGGCCGGGTGGGAACATTCAGTACTTC. Translation gives CASSPLLAGGPGGNIQYF.

The chain employs TRBV18 and TRBJ1-3, with a possible D match to TRBD1 (6 bases). V lost 2 bases to trimming and J lost 4 bases, with 15 bases between them. This CDR3 has 16 amino acids. Germline-derived CDR1 and CDR2 are KGHSH and LQKENI. The CDR3 loop is CASSPLDSSIGNTIYF. The DNA for the CDR3 is TGTGCCAGCTCACCATTGGACAGCTCAATCGGAAACACCATATATTTT.